The TCR beta chain described here comes from a study of OX40 agonist ivuxolimab in advanced cancers. Turning to the study itself: Patients achieving partial responses numbered three: one hepatocellular carcinoma case and two cutaneous melanoma cases.

Sequenced by immunoSEQ multiplex PCR; TCRdb stores in-frame clones only, minus some. The sample lists about 80,000 clones; roughly 85% were seen once. Autoimmune disease history or systemic immunosuppression was exclusionary. Study-level findings and limits: CD4+ and CD8+ T cells in blood underwent clonal expansion by week 6 at 0.1 to 3.0 mg/kg.

As concerns this clone: Its target is unknown.

The CDR3 extends over 12 amino acids. The ends lost 5 bases at V and 3 bases at J; junction bases unmatched: 0. Germline V gene data show CDR1 as SGHRS and CDR2 as YFSETQ. The sample in question was CD4+ or CD8+ T cells sorted from blood, obtained in a trial of the OX40 agonist ivuxolimab. The receptor comes from an adult with an advanced solid tumor such as melanoma, head and neck, liver or kidney cancer. The chain recombines TRBV5-1 with TRBJ2-5, with TRBD2 matching 8 bases. This CDR3 is CASRTSEETQYF. CDR3 sequence (DNA): TGCGCCAGCAGGACTAGCGAAGAGACCCAGTACTTC.